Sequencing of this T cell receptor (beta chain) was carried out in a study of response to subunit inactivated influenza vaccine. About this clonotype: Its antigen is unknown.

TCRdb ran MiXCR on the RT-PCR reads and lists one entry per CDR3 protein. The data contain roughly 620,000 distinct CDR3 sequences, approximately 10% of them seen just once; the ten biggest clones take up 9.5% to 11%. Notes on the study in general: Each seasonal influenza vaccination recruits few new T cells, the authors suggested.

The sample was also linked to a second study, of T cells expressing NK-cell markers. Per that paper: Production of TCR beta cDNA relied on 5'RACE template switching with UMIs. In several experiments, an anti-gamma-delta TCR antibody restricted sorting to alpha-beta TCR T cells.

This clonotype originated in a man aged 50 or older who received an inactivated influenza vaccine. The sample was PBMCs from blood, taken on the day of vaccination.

CDR3 sequence reads: CSVEDPWTSGTNTGELFF. The CDR3 DNA reads TGCAGCGTTGAAGATCCTTGGACTAGCGGGACGAACACCGGGGAGCTGTTTTTT. The V call is TRBV29-1, the J call TRBJ2-2; 12 bases line up with TRBD2. Germline trimming cut 0 bases from V and 0 bases from J; bases unmatched to any gene: 5. This CDR3 spans 18 amino acids. CDR1 and CDR2 from the germline V gene are SQVTM and ANQGSEA.